This TCR beta chain was obtained from a study of blood T cells in healthy people across ages (dated by TCRdb to about 2015). With respect to the entire study: In model experiments, roughly one uniquely barcoded TCR beta cDNA molecule per two T cells was captured by template switching. To track age-related changes in TCR beta repertoire diversity, the study relied on deep sequencing normalized with unique cDNA molecular identifiers. To avoid experimental bias, donors of different ages were randomly spread across the sequencing lanes. For two donors (one aged 18 to 29 and one aged 80 or older), the study analyzed two additional independent replicas of 1 million unique cDNA reads from the same blood draw. Donors were grouped into four age groups: young (average 16 years), middle-aged (39), aged (roughly 62) and long-lived (approximately 78). What the work shows at the level of the full study, not this receptor alone: Observed TCR beta diversity per million T cells fell roughly linearly with age, and a significant reduction was already apparent by age around 44. Bulk unsorted PBMC profiling prevented conclusive comparison of naive and antigen-experienced compartments. Because the CMV infection status of the donors was unknown, age-related changes in expanded clonotypes may potentially have been confounded. A strong correlation was found between observed TCR beta diversity and the percentage of naive T cells measured by flow cytometry. Estimates of total diversity from one million sequenced T cells were regarded as lower bounds and underestimates. Compared with the aged group, more naive CD4+ T cells, fewer expanded clones and increased TCR diversity were shown by the long-lived group, suggesting age selection.

The donors were 40 or so Caucasian individuals from Russia, aged roughly 6 to 100 years, who were systemically healthy. Approximately 10 milliliters of peripheral blood were collected from each donor into EDTA-treated Vacutainer tubes. PBMCs were isolated by Ficoll-Paque density-gradient centrifugation, with at least 7 million obtained per sample. Trizol reagent was used to extract total RNA from PBMCs, with at least 5 micrograms per sample. Naive CD45RAhigh/CD27high T cell percentages were measured by flow cytometry on a PBMC aliquot from every donor. Concerning this clonotype: Its antigen specificity is not known. No per-base quality is available; no much larger clone lies one base away.

Reading from cysteine to phenylalanine, the CDR3 counts 16 amino acids. The entry retains the CDR3 DNA only, 48 bases that are in frame from base 1. According to the germline V gene (reference sequence), CDR1 reads SEHNR and CDR2 reads FQNEAQ. Trimming removed 7 bases from V and 3 bases from J, leaving 16 bases between the germline ends. Receptors were amplified or captured by 5' RACE. The sequencing machine was an Illumina HiSeq 2500. A second PCR of roughly 7 to 11 cycles was performed with a sample-barcoded 5' primer and a J-beta primer mix. A template-switch 5' adaptor carrying 12 random nucleotides introduced a unique molecular identifier onto each TCR beta cDNA molecule. Each sample yielded at least 3 million CDR3-containing paired-end reads. First-strand cDNA synthesis was performed from all RNA using the Mint cDNA synthesis kit, with priming by a TRBC-specific oligonucleotide. Following uracil-DNA glycosylase treatment, all cDNA underwent a first 18-cycle PCR with the universal primers M1SS and BC2_uni_R. The paper's processing steps were these. For normalization, 1 million high-quality reads were randomly selected from each sample, with every read carrying a distinct molecular identifier. Reads with shared molecular identifiers were discarded instead of being binned into consensus sequences. MiTCR, set to a Q25 quality threshold and the strictest error-elimination algorithm, was used for CDR3 identification, clonotype clustering and error correction. A nonparametric unseen species model with Euler transformation was used to estimate a lower bound on total TCR beta diversity. TCRdb passed the public sequencing reads through fastp at Q25 and MiXCR, retaining productive beta sequences. A single entry per CDR3 protein holds the most common genes and DNA from its merged rows. It is TCRdb's table, rather than the study itself, that gives the V and J calls and clone size. The sample records over 1,500,000 distinct CDR3 sequences, 49% of which are singletons. Of the sample, less than 2.5% is held by the ten largest clones.

Here the chain combines TRBV7-9 and TRBJ1-6; too little of a D gene remains to name it. Specimen: blood. This receptor was identified in a woman between 40 and 50 years old in good health. The CDR3 protein: CASTEVEEGYNSPLHF. DNA sequence: TGTGCCAGCACCGAAGTAGAGGAAGGCTATAATTCACCCCTCCACTTT.